A single sample gave rise to the 8 T cell receptor beta chains below, sequenced in a study of T cell responses to AZD1222 COVID-19 vaccine. Measured with immunoSEQ multiplex PCR; TCRdb has only the in-frame clones, and not every one. This table holds roughly 150,000 clones, 80% to 95% found once. The sample here was peripheral blood, taken on day 0 of AZD1222 vaccination. The receptors were gathered from an adult in good health.

In DNA form, the CDR3 reads TGTGCCTGGAGTGTACAAGATGCAAGCTCCTACGAGCAGTACTTC. Encoded protein: CAWSVQDASSYEQYF. V is TRBV30 and J is TRBJ2-7; D ambiguous. The germline V gene has CDR1 GTSNPN and CDR2 SVGIG (reference sequence). V dropped 0 bases and J dropped 0 bases, with 12 bases sitting between them. This CDR3 region has 15 residues.

The chain recombines TRBV4-2 with TRBJ1-5, with D hard to call. CDR1 and CDR2 from the germline V gene are LGHNA and YNFKEQ. Trimming removed 3 bases from V and 5 bases from J, with 14 bases in between. The CDR3 loop spans 15 amino acids. The CDR3 reads CASSQILGGDQPQHF. DNA of the CDR3: TGTGCCAGCAGCCAGATCCTCGGCGGGGATCAGCCCCAGCATTTT.

The V and J genes are TRBV6-6 and TRBJ1-2, with 7 bases identical to TRBD1. The CDR3 contains 14 residues. The V gene's germline CDR1 is MNHNY and CDR2 SVGAGI (reference sequence). With V trimmed by 0 bases and J by 8 bases, 6 bases remained unmatched. CDR3 bases: TGTGCCAGCAGTTACTCCGGACAGGTCCAGGGCTACACCTTC. Protein product: CASSYSGQVQGYTF.

The chain uses TRBV4-1 and TRBJ1-2; D might be TRBD1 (5 bases). The CDR3 is made up of 16 amino acids. V dropped 4 bases and J dropped 1 base, with 16 bases sitting between them. The germline V gene encodes CDR1 MGHRA and CDR2 YSYEKL. CDR3 in DNA: TGCGCCAGCAGCCGACATACCGCAGGGATTAACTATGGCTACACCTTC. Translated: CASSRHTAGINYGYTF.

The chain joins TRBV3-1 (or the pseudogene TRBV3-2) to TRBJ1-2, with D maybe TRBD1 (6 bases). Between the trimmed V and J ends, which lost 1 base and 5 bases, there was a span of 20 bases. This CDR3 spans 17 amino acids. The germline V gene encodes CDR1 LGHDT and CDR2 YNNKEL (reference sequence). CDR3 DNA: TGTGCCAGCAGCCAAGCGGTTGGGGGGGCCACGGGGTATGGCTACACCTTC. As protein: CASSQAVGGATGYGYTF.

The genes are TRBV5-1 and TRBJ2-1, with 7 positions matching TRBD2. The CDR3 consists of 14 residues. CDR1 and CDR2 (germline): SGHRS, YFSETQ. J gave up 6 bases and V 0 bases, and 3 bases lay outside the gene matches. This CDR3 is CASSLELAGNEQFF. In DNA, the CDR3 is TGCGCCAGCAGCTTGGAGTTAGCGGGCAATGAGCAGTTCTTC.

The rearrangement uses TRBV3-1 (or the pseudogene TRBV3-2) and TRBJ2-5; D perhaps matches TRBD2 (6 bases). This CDR3 contains 13 residues. CDR1 is LGHDT, CDR2 YNNKEL, per germline (reference sequence). V shed 6 bases and J shed 9 bases, with 17 bases lying between them. The CDR3 region has the DNA TGTGCCAGCAGTCGCACGGGGGACGGGTCCCAGTACTTC. It specifies CASSRTGDGSQYF.

The V and J genes are TRBV6-5 and TRBJ2-3; no clear D gene. The V gene's germline CDR1 is MNHEY and CDR2 SVGAGI. The CDR3 totals 13 residues. V lost 2 bases, J lost 4 bases, and 7 bases lay in between. The CDR3 sequence is CASSYTPADTQYF. CDR3 DNA sequence: TGTGCCAGCAGTTACACGCCGGCAGATACGCAGTATTTT.